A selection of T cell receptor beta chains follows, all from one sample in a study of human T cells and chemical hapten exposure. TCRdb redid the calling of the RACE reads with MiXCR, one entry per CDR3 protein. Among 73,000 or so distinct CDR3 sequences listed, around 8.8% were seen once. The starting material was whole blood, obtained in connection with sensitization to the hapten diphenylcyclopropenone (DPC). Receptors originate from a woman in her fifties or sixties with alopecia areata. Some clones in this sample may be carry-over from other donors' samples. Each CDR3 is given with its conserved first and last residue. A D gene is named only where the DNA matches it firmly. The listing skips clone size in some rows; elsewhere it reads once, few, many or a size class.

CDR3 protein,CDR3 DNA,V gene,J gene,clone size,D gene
CASSLGRRAEAFF,TGTGCCAGCAGCTTAGGTAGGCGAGCTGAAGCTTTCTTT,TRBV11-3,TRBJ1-1,-,-
CASSRGGTPGNEQFF,TGTGCCAGCAGTCGGGGGGGTACCCCGGGGAATGAGCAGTTCTTC,TRBV2,TRBJ2-1,-,TRBD2
CASSQLLGLQDTQYF,TGTGCCAGCAGCCAGCTGTTGGGACTACAAGATACGCAGTATTTT,TRBV14,TRBJ2-3,-,TRBD2
CASRRIVSNQPQHF,TGTGCCAGCAGGCGGATTGTTAGCAATCAGCCCCAGCATTTT,TRBV28,TRBJ1-5,-,-
CATSEGYEQFF,TGTGCCACCAGTGAGGGGTATGAGCAGTTCTTC,TRBV24-1,TRBJ2-1,many,-
CASSSAGGSYNEQFF,TGTGCCAGCAGCTCCGCGGGAGGCTCCTACAATGAGCAGTTCTTC,TRBV6-5,TRBJ2-1,few,TRBD2
CSVEVGRGGVTDTQYF,TGCAGCGTTGAAGTCGGCAGGGGGGGGGTCACAGATACGCAGTATTTT,TRBV29-1,TRBJ2-3,few,-
CAIKGPGELFF,TGTGCCATCAAGGGGCCCGGGGAGCTGTTTTTT,TRBV10-3,TRBJ2-2,-,-
CASGLILAGQETQYF,TGTGCTAGTGGTTTGATACTAGCGGGCCAAGAGACCCAGTACTTC,TRBV12-5,TRBJ2-5,few,TRBD2
CASSSGARTYNEQFF,TGTGCCAGCAGTTCGGGGGCCAGAACCTACAATGAGCAGTTCTTC,TRBV27,TRBJ2-1,many,-
CASSGGPEEAFF,TGTGCCAGCAGTGGCGGCCCAGAAGAAGCTTTCTTT,TRBV6-1,TRBJ1-1,many,-
CSARDAGTGSMNTEAFF,TGCAGTGCTAGAGACGCTGGGACAGGTAGTATGAACACTGAAGCTTTCTTT,TRBV20-1,TRBJ1-1,many,TRBD1
CASSPRTDTQYF,TGTGCCAGCAGTCCCCGCACAGATACGCAGTATTTT,TRBV12-3/TRBV12-4,TRBJ2-3,many,-
CASSPRQRGANVLTF,TGTGCCAGCTCACCAAGGCAGCGAGGGGCCAACGTCCTGACTTTC,TRBV18,TRBJ2-6,few,-
CASSLPVNEKLFF,TGTGCCAGCAGCCTCCCCGTGAATGAAAAACTGTTTTTT,TRBV14,TRBJ1-4,many,-
CASSPPSGRFEQYF,TGTGCCAGCTCACCACCTAGCGGGAGGTTCGAGCAGTACTTC,TRBV18,TRBJ2-7,-,TRBD2
CASSLGLAVSTDTQYF,TGTGCCAGCAGCCTCGGACTAGCGGTTAGCACAGATACGCAGTATTTT,TRBV6-1,TRBJ2-3,-,TRBD2
CASSFQGAGEQYF,TGTGCCAGCAGTTTTCAGGGGGCGGGTGAGCAGTACTTC,TRBV12-3/TRBV12-4,TRBJ2-7,few,TRBD1
CASSPWGGVQLNEQFF,TGTGCCAGTAGTCCCTGGGGGGGAGTACAGTTAAATGAGCAGTTCTTC,TRBV19,TRBJ2-1,-,TRBD2
CSATSSGRSYEQYF,TGCAGTGCTACTTCTAGCGGGAGGTCCTACGAGCAGTACTTC,TRBV20-1,TRBJ2-7,few,TRBD2
CSGLTRDRAVYGYTF,TGCAGTGGCCTGACCCGGGACAGGGCCGTCTATGGCTACACCTTC,TRBV20-1,TRBJ1-2,-,TRBD1
CASSDRVHSPLHF,TGTGCCAGCAGCGACAGGGTTCATTCACCCCTCCACTTT,TRBV6-5,TRBJ1-6,many,TRBD1
CASRTGTGTFYGYTF,TGCGCCAGCAGAACCGGCACCGGGACATTCTATGGCTACACCTTC,TRBV10-2,TRBJ1-2,few,-
CSAKELGSPLHF,TGCAGTGCTAAGGAACTTGGTTCACCCCTCCACTTT,TRBV20-1,TRBJ1-6,-,-
CASSPGAGPSGYTF,TGTGCCAGCAGCCCAGGGGCCGGGCCCAGCGGCTACACCTTC,TRBV7-2,TRBJ1-2,many,-
CASRGDPDTGELFF,TGTGCCAGCAGGGGGGACCCAGACACCGGGGAGCTGTTTTTT,TRBV9,TRBJ2-2,-,-
CASSLILLAGGPDTQYF,TGTGCCAGCAGTTTAATTTTGCTAGCGGGAGGGCCGGATACGCAGTATTTT,TRBV27,TRBJ2-3,-,TRBD2
CASRSGTGSGQGGTEAFF,TGTGCCAGCAGATCGGGGACTGGTTCGGGACAGGGAGGCACTGAAGCTTTCTTT,TRBV12-3/TRBV12-4,TRBJ1-1,many,TRBD1
CSALPGRTGSYEQYF,TGCAGTGCGCTACCCGGTAGGACAGGATCCTACGAGCAGTACTTC,TRBV20-1,TRBJ2-7,many,TRBD1
CASSNGQGGSGNTIYF,TGCGCCAGCAGCAACGGACAGGGTGGCTCTGGAAACACCATATATTTT,TRBV5-1,TRBJ1-3,few,TRBD1
CASSGGDWTNEQFF,TGTGCCAGCAGCGGGGGGGACTGGACCAATGAGCAGTTCTTC,TRBV5-4,TRBJ2-1,many,TRBD2
CATSRRGGTDTQYF,TGTGCCACCTCGCGGCGGGGGGGCACAGATACGCAGTATTTT,TRBV7-2,TRBJ2-3,many,TRBD2
CASSLEGGSGNEQFF,TGTGCCAGCAGCTTAGAAGGCGGGAGCGGGAATGAGCAGTTCTTC,TRBV7-9,TRBJ2-1,-,TRBD2
CASSEVPVWANVLTF,TGTGCCAGCAGTGAAGTCCCCGTTTGGGCCAACGTCCTGACTTTC,TRBV6-1,TRBJ2-6,-,-
CATSGPRPSYEQYF,TGTGCCACCTCGGGGCCTAGGCCCTCCTACGAGCAGTACTTC,TRBV28,TRBJ2-7,-,-
CSVDTNTEAFF,TGCAGCGTTGACACGAACACTGAAGCTTTCTTT,TRBV29-1,TRBJ1-1,many,-
CASRGLAGVEQYF,TGTGCCAGCAGGGGACTAGCGGGGGTCGAGCAGTACTTC,TRBV11-2,TRBJ2-7,-,TRBD2
CASSVGTGGYYGYTF,TGTGCCAGCAGTGTCGGGACAGGGGGTTACTATGGCTACACCTTC,TRBV6-1,TRBJ1-2,few,TRBD1
CASSWYSQGGSPLHF,TGTGCCAGCAGTTGGTATAGCCAAGGGGGGTCACCCCTCCACTTT,TRBV27,TRBJ1-6,few,-
CASSGEYNEQFF,TGTGCCAGCAGTGGGGAATACAATGAGCAGTTCTTC,TRBV28,TRBJ2-1,many,-
CASSLFRRDNPYRNEQFF,TGTGCCAGCAGCTTATTCCGACGGGACAATCCTTACCGGAATGAGCAGTTCTTC,TRBV7-2,TRBJ2-1,few,-
CASSLGANSGNTIYF,TGTGCCAGCAGTTTGGGGGCCAACTCTGGAAACACCATATATTTT,TRBV27,TRBJ1-3,-,-
CASSVGGAEQYF,TGTGCCAGCAGCGTGGGGGGCGCCGAGCAGTACTTC,TRBV9,TRBJ2-7,many,-
CASSLQRERETQYF,TGTGCCAGCAGCTTGCAGCGGGAGAGAGAGACCCAGTACTTC,TRBV5-4,TRBJ2-5,-,TRBD2
CASSWGAGEQYF,TGTGCCAGCAGCTGGGGCGCTGGCGAGCAGTACTTC,TRBV11-1,TRBJ2-7,many,-
CASSLGSGQPQHF,TGTGCCAGCAGTTTAGGGAGCGGACAGCCCCAGCATTTT,TRBV12-3/TRBV12-4,TRBJ1-5,many,-
CASSSPGEDSYEQYF,TGTGCCAGCAGTTCCCCAGGAGAAGATTCCTACGAGCAGTACTTC,TRBV28,TRBJ2-7,-,-
CASSLSNTGELFF,TGTGCCAGCAGTTTATCGAACACCGGGGAGCTGTTTTTT,TRBV27,TRBJ2-2,-,-
CASSEAGGGATDTQYF,TGTGCCAGCAGCGAGGCTGGCGGGGGGGCGACAGATACGCAGTATTTT,TRBV9,TRBJ2-3,few,TRBD2
CSTGLAGGGQETQYF,TGCAGCACCGGACTAGCGGGGGGAGGGCAAGAGACCCAGTACTTC,TRBV29-1,TRBJ2-5,-,TRBD2
CASSPRTVNTEAFF,TGCGCCAGCAGCCCCCGGACAGTGAACACTGAAGCTTTCTTT,TRBV5-1,TRBJ1-1,many,-
CASSYSEFANRPEQHF,TGTGCCAGCAGTTACTCGGAGTTTGCAAATCGTCCCGAGCAGCACTTC,TRBV6-2/TRBV6-3,TRBJ2-7,-,-
CASRHRVEETQYF,TGTGCCAGCAGGCACAGGGTGGAAGAGACCCAGTACTTC,TRBV12-3/TRBV12-4,TRBJ2-5,-,-